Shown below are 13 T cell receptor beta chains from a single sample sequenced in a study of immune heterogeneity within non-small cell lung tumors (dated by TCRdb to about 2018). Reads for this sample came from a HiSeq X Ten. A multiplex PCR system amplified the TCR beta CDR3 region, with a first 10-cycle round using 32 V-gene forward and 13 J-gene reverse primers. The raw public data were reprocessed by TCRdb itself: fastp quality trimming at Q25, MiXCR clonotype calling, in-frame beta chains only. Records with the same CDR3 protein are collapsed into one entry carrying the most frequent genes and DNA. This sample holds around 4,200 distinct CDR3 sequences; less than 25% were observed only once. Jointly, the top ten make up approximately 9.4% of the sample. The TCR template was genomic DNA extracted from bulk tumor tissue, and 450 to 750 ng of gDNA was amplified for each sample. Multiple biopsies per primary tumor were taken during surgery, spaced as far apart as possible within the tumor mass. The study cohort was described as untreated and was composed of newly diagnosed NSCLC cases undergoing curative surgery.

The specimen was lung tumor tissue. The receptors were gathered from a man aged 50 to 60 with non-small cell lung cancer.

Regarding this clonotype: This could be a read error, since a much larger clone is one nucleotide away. The chain's CDR3 is CSARDVRGRAIDTQYF. The CDR3 region has the DNA TGCAGTGCTAGAGATGTTAGAGGGAGGGCCATAGATACGCAGTATTTT. The chain links TRBV20-1 to TRBJ2-3; TRBD2 matches at 7 bases. The CDR3 covers 16 residues. Germline V CDR1 and CDR2: DFQATT, SNEGSKA (reference sequence). Unmatched junction bases numbered 11, after V lost 0 bases and J lost 5 bases.

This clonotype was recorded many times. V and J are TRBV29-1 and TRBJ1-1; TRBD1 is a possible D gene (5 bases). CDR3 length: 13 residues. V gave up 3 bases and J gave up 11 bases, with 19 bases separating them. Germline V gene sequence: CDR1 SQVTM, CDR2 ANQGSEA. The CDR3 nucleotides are TGCAGCGTTGACGGGGGTTTGCTAGGGGCCGCTTTCTTT. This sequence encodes CSVDGGLLGAAFF.

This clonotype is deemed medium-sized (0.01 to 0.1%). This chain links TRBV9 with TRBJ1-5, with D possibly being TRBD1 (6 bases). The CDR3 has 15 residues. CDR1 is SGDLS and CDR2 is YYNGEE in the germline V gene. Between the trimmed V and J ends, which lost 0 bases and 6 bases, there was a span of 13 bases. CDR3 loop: CASSVGPGVSQPQHF. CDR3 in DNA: TGTGCCAGCAGCGTAGGTCCAGGGGTTAGTCAGCCCCAGCATTTT.

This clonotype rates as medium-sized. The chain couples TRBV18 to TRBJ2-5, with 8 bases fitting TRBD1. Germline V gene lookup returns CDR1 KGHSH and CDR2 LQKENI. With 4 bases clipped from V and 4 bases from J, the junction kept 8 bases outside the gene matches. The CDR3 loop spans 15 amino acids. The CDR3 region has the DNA TGTGCCAGCTCACGAGGAACAGGGGGAGGAGAGACCCAGTACTTC. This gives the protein CASSRGTGGGETQYF.

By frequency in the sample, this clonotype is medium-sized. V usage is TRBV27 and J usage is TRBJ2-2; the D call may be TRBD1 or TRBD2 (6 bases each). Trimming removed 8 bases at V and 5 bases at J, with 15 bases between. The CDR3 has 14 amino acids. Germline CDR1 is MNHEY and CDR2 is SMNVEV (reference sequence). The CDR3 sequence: CASHLRGGTGELFF. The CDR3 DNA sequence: TGTGCCAGCCATCTGAGAGGGGGGACCGGGGAGCTGTTTTTT.

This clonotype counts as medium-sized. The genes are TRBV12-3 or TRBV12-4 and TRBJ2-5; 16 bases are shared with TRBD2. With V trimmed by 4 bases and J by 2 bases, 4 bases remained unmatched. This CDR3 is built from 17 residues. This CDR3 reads CASSWGLAGGPQETQYF. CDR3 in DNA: TGTGCCAGCAGTTGGGGACTAGCGGGAGGGCCACAAGAGACCCAGTACTTC.

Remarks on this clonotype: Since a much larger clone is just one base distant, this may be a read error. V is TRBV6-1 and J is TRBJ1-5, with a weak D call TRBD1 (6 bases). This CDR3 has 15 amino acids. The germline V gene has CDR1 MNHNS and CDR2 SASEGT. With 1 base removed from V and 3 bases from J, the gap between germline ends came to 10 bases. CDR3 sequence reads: CASSEEGVDNQPQHF. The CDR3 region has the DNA TGTGCCAGCAGTGAAGAGGGGGTGGACAATCAGCCCCAGCATTTT.

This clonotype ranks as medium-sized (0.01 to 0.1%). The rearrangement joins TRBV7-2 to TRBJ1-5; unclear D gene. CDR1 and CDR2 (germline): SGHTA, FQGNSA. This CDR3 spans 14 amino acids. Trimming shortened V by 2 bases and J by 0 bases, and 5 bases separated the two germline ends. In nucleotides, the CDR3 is TGTGCCAGCAGCTTACACGGTAGCAATCAGCCCCAGCATTTT. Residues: CASSLHGSNQPQHF.

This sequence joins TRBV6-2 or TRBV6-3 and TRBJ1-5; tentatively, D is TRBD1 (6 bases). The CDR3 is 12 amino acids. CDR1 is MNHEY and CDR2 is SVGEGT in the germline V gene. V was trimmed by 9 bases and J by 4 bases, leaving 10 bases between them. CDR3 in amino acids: CARTGLNQPQHF. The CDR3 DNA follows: TGTGCCAGGACAGGCTTGAATCAGCCCCAGCATTTT.

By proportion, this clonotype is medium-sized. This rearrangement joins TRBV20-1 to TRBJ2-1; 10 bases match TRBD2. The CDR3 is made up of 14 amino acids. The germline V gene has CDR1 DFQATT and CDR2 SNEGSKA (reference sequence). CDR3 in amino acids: CSFASGRDYNEQFF. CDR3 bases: TGCAGCTTTGCTAGCGGGAGAGACTACAATGAGCAGTTCTTC.

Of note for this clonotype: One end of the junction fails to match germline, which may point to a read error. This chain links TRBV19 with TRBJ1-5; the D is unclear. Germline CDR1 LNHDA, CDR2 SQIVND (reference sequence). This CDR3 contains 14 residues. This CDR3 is CSSSRVLSNQPQHF. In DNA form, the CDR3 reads TGTTCCAGTAGTCGTGTCTTGAGCAATCAGCCCCAGCATTTT.

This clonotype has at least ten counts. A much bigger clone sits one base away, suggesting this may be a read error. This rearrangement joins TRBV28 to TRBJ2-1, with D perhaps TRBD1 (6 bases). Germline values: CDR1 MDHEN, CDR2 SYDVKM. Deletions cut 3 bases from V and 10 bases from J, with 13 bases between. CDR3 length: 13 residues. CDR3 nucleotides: TGTGCCAGCAGTTTCAGGGGCTGGGCGGAGCAGTTCTTC. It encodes CASSFRGWAEQFF.

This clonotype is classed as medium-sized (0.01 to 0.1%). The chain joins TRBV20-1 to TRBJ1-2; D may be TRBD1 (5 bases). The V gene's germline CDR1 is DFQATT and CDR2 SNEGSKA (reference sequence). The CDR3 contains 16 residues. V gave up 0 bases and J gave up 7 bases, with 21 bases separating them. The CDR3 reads CSARDSNWVSGGGYTF. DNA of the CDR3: TGCAGTGCTAGAGATTCGAATTGGGTTTCGGGGGGTGGCTACACCTTC.